These 25 T cell receptor beta chains came from one sample sequenced in a study of blood T cell repertoires in COVID-19 (dated by TCRdb to the early 2020s). Libraries came from the immunoSEQ multiplex PCR assay. TCRdb took over this immuneACCESS table, retaining in-frame rearrangements with V and J assigned. Such tables are incomplete; in checked studies, under half of the missing clones stem from an unresolved V gene, and the remainder is unexplained. This sample holds hundreds of thousands of clones; roughly nine tenths were observed only once. Approximately 2% of the sample is held by the ten biggest clonotypes. The sequenced material came from peripheral blood. The receptors originated from a woman aged 25 to 39 with COVID-19, enrolled during active disease.

The rearrangement uses TRBV11-2 and TRBJ1-1, with unresolved D. The CDR3 covers 13 residues. CDR1 and CDR2 from the germline V gene are SGHAT and FQNNGV. V lost 1 base and J lost 5, with 8 bases in between. CDR3 loop: CASSLVSGTEAFF. CDR3 coding DNA: TGTGCCAGCAGCTTAGTGAGCGGGACTGAAGCTTTCTTT.

The chain uses TRBV10-2 and TRBJ2-7; the match to TRBD2 covers 7 bases. From germline, CDR1 is WSHSY and CDR2 SAAADI. V lost 3 bases, J lost 0 bases, and 5 bases stayed unmatched. The CDR3 length is 15 residues. Here the CDR3 DNA reads TGCGCCAGCAGTGATGGGGGGGTAGCCTCCTACGAGCAGTACGTC. Translation gives CASSDGGVASYEQYV.

The V gene is TRBV13, the J gene TRBJ1-2, with D perhaps TRBD1 (5 bases). CDR1 is PRHDT and CDR2 is FYEKMQ in the germline V gene (reference sequence). The ends were cut back, 1 base at V and 2 bases at J, with 8 bases in the middle. This CDR3 is 14 amino acids long. CDR3 amino acids: CASSLEGINYGYTF. The CDR3 DNA sequence: TGTGCCAGCAGCTTAGAGGGGATCAACTATGGCTACACCTTC.

The J gene is TRBJ2-4, the V gene TRBV2, with 7 positions matching TRBD1. Germline assignment: CDR1 SNHLY and CDR2 FYNNEI. The CDR3 spans 15 residues. The junction had 3 bases not matched to a gene; V was cut back by 4 bases and J by 0 bases. The CDR3 region is CASSADRLAKNIQYF. The CDR3 DNA reads TGTGCCAGCAGTGCGGACAGGCTAGCCAAAAACATTCAGTACTTC.

This CDR3 is CASSLLAGGTAAQYF. For the CDR3, the DNA is TGTGCCAGCAGCCTACTAGCGGGGGGGACGGCGGCGCAGTACTTC. The V call is TRBV5-6, the J call TRBJ2-7; 13 nucleotides agree with TRBD2. The J segment lost 9 bases and the V segment lost 4 bases, leaving 10 bases of the junction unmatched. The CDR3 is made up of 15 amino acids. Germline-derived CDR1 and CDR2 are SGHDT and YYEEEE.

The rearrangement links TRBV7-6 to TRBJ2-7; TRBD2 might be the D (6 bases). The germline gives CDR1 SGHVS, CDR2 FNYEAQ. V was pared by 5 bases and J by 6 bases, with 14 bases between. The CDR3 consists of 13 residues. CDR3 nucleotide sequence: TGTGCCAGCAGCCCCTCGGAGGGGTTCGAGCAGTACGTC. The encoded protein is CASSPSEGFEQYV.

The chain links TRBV5-4 to TRBJ1-1; a weak D match, TRBD1 (6 bases). V shed 3 bases and J shed 0 bases, with 12 bases lying between them. CDR1 is SGHNT and CDR2 is YYREEE in the germline V gene (reference sequence). This CDR3 is 15 amino acids long. The CDR3 loop is CASSWEQGMNTEAFF. CDR3 nucleotide sequence: TGTGCCAGCAGCTGGGAACAGGGTATGAACACTGAAGCTTTCTTT. The full variable domain, its missing parts supplied by reference TRBV5-4 and TRBJ1-1, is ETGVTQSPTHLIKTRGQQVTLRCSSQSGHNTVSWYQQALGQGPQFIFQYYREEENGRGNFPPRFSGLQFPNYSSELNVNALELDDSALYLCASSWEQGMNTEAFFGQGTRLTVV.

In its sample, this clone was seen many times. The rearrangement links TRBV6-5 to TRBJ1-3; D is undetermined. The CDR3 length is 16 residues. V was trimmed by 0 bases and J by 3 bases, leaving 12 bases between them. Germline CDR1 MNHEY, CDR2 SVGAGI. Written as DNA, the CDR3 is TGTGCCAGCAGTTACTCAGAGGAGATCGTTGGAAACACCATATATTTT. Translation: CASSYSEEIVGNTIYF.

CDR3 sequence reads: CASSLGGGTGTGELFF. Written as DNA, the CDR3 is TGTGCCAGCAGCTTAGGGGGGGGCACGGGCACCGGGGAGCTGTTTTTT. The chain couples TRBV11-2 to TRBJ2-2, with D possibly being TRBD2 (7 bases). This CDR3 has 16 amino acids. Trimming removed 1 base at V and 4 bases at J, with 13 bases between. Germline V gene sequence: CDR1 SGHAT, CDR2 FQNNGV.

In this sample, this clone turned up a few times. V and J are TRBV4-3 and TRBJ2-7; D is unclear. Germline-derived CDR1 and CDR2 are LGHNA and YSLEER. The CDR3 contains 13 residues. V lost 4 bases, J lost 6 bases, and 13 bases lay in between. CDR3 sequence reads: CASSPLPRSEQYF. DNA for the CDR3: TGCGCCAGCAGCCCCCTCCCTAGGAGCGAGCAGTACTTC.

This sequence joins TRBV6-1 and TRBJ2-7, with 8 nucleotides matching TRBD1. V lost 1 base and J lost 5; bases outside the gene matches: 7. The CDR3 contains 15 residues. The V gene's germline CDR1 is MNHNS and CDR2 SASEGT. CDR3 amino acids: CASSEEQGGSNEQYV. CDR3 bases: TGTGCCAGCAGTGAAGAACAGGGGGGTTCGAACGAGCAGTACGTC.

This rearrangement joins TRBV7-2 to TRBJ2-1; 13 positions agree with TRBD2. J was trimmed by 10 bases and V by 5 bases; bases with no gene match: 2. There are 13 residues in the CDR3. CDR1 is SGHTA and CDR2 is FQGNSA in the germline V gene. The chain's CDR3 is CASSQGLAGEQFF. The CDR3 nucleotides are TGTGCCAGCAGCCAGGGACTAGCGGGGGAGCAGTTCTTC.

The chain employs TRBV25-1 and TRBJ1-4; the D gene is possibly TRBD1 (5 bases). V lost 6 bases to trimming and J lost 5 bases, with 13 bases between them. Looked up from germline, CDR1 is MGHDK and CDR2 is SYGVNS. The CDR3 sequence is 14 residues long. The CDR3 sequence is CASRTSRANEKLFF. Written as DNA, the CDR3 is TGTGCCAGCAGGACCTCCAGGGCGAATGAAAAACTGTTTTTT.

This clone was picked up one time. V usage is TRBV28 and J usage is TRBJ2-5, with D uncertain. Per germline, CDR1 MDHEN and CDR2 SYDVKM. Trimming left V 4 bases short and J 1 base short, with 7 bases between. The CDR3 is 13 residues long. CDR3 region: CASSSGSQETQYF. The DNA of the CDR3 is TGTGCCAGCAGTTCCGGGTCCCAAGAGACCCAGTACTTC.

CDR3 loop: CASQEGGGNTIYF. In DNA, the CDR3 is TGTGCCAGCCAGGAAGGGGGCGGAAACACCATATATTTT. J is TRBJ1-3 and V is TRBV6-5, with 7 nucleotides matching TRBD1. V trimming: 8 bases; J trimming: 4 bases; junction bases outside the gene matches: 5. The CDR3 has 13 amino acids. From germline, CDR1 is MNHEY and CDR2 SVGAGI.

V and J are TRBV7-2 and TRBJ2-7, with 12 nucleotides matching TRBD2. Germline V gives CDR1 SGHTA, CDR2 FQGNSA. V shed 5 bases, J shed 3 bases, and the junction held 8 bases outside the gene matches. The CDR3 length is 16 residues. The CDR3 bases are TGTGCCAGCAGCCCAAGGACTAGCGGGATAAACTACGAGCAGTACTTC. Translation gives CASSPRTSGINYEQYF.

The chain employs TRBV11-2 and TRBJ2-1; D may be TRBD1 (9 bases). The V gene lost 3 bases and the J gene lost 8 bases, with 20 bases spanning the gap. CDR3 length: 16 amino acids. Germline V gene sequence: CDR1 SGHAT, CDR2 FQNNGV. The CDR3 reads CASSFGRRGDRDEQFF. As DNA, the CDR3 is TGTGCCAGCAGCTTCGGTCGGCGGGGGGACAGGGATGAGCAGTTCTTC.

This rearrangement joins TRBV10-3 to TRBJ2-3; TRBD2 is a possible D gene (6 bases). This CDR3 region has 13 residues. Looked up from germline, CDR1 is ENHRY and CDR2 is SYGVKD. Trimming pared 8 bases from V and 2 bases from J, leaving 11 bases between. The CDR3 coding sequence is TGTGCCATCTCGGGCGGGGACACAGATACGCAGTATTTT. Translated: CAISGGDTDTQYF.

The CDR3 coding sequence is TGTGCCAGTAGCCCAGGGGGCGCGGAGACTGAAGCTTTCTTT. This encodes CASSPGGAETEAFF. The V gene is TRBV19, the J gene TRBJ1-1; 8 bases fit TRBD1. Germline CDR1 reads LNHDA; CDR2 reads SQIVND (reference sequence). V was pared by 6 bases and J by 5 bases, with 8 bases of the junction left unmatched. CDR3 length equals 14 residues.

For the CDR3, the DNA is TGCGCCAGCAACCCCGGGTTGGGGGGAAGCGAAAAACTGTTTTTT. Residues: CASNPGLGGSEKLFF. The chain carries TRBV5-1 and TRBJ1-4, with D tentatively TRBD1 (5 bases). Germline V gene sequence: CDR1 SGHRS, CDR2 YFSETQ. Trimming took off 6 bases at V and 8 bases at J, with 20 bases between the two ends. This CDR3 has 15 amino acids.

This clone was seen once. J is TRBJ1-3 and V is TRBV4-1; TRBD1 is a possible D gene (6 bases). The V gene's germline CDR1 is MGHRA and CDR2 YSYEKL. V was shortened by 4 bases and J by 4 bases, with 14 bases between the two germline ends. The CDR3 has 15 residues. DNA of the CDR3: TGCGCCAGCAGCCGCTCCGGGACAACCGGAAACACCATATATTTT. Translated: CASSRSGTTGNTIYF.

J is TRBJ1-2 and V is TRBV5-4, with 9 nucleotides matching TRBD1. V trimming: 3 bases; J trimming: 6 bases; junction bases outside the gene matches: 9. The CDR3 sequence is 15 residues long. Germline CDR1 reads SGHNT; CDR2 reads YYREEE (reference sequence). The CDR3 DNA follows: TGTGCCAGCAGCTCAGGACAGGGGTCTTTGAATGGCTACACCTTC. Protein product: CASSSGQGSLNGYTF.

The chain is built from TRBV7-9 and TRBJ1-2; TRBD1 is a possible D gene (6 bases). The germline CDR1 and CDR2 sequences are SEHNR and FQNEAQ (reference sequence). This CDR3 contains 14 residues. V lost 5 bases to trimming and J lost 4 bases, with 14 bases between them. The CDR3 bases are TGTGCCAGCAGCCAAGCGGGGGCGGGCTATGGCTACACCTTC. This codes for CASSQAGAGYGYTF.

The chain links TRBV14 to TRBJ1-4; D gene ambiguous. Deletions cut 4 bases from V and 11 bases from J, with 23 bases between. The CDR3 loop spans 16 amino acids. The germline V gene has CDR1 SGHDN and CDR2 FVKESK. The CDR3 DNA reads as TGTGCCAGCAGCCCCAAGCCGGGTCCTGCCGCCTGGAAACTGTTTTTT. Protein sequence: CASSPKPGPAAWKLFF.

The gene calls are TRBV4-1 and TRBJ2-3; TRBD1 matches 9 bases. The CDR3 covers 15 residues. Germline CDR1 is MGHRA and CDR2 is YSYEKL. V trimming: 2 bases; J trimming: 4 bases; junction bases outside the gene matches: 4. The CDR3 is CASSQHRDRADTQYF. The CDR3 nucleotides read TGCGCCAGCAGCCAACACCGGGACAGGGCAGATACGCAGTATTTT.